The TCR beta chain under discussion was sequenced for a study of T cell clones after liver transplantation. Across the whole study: Draws occurred before transplant, before withdrawal, and after complete or failed withdrawal.

Trimming shortened V by 3 bases and J by 0 bases, and 19 bases separated the two germline ends. Germline values: CDR1 SGDLS, CDR2 YYNGEE. The CDR3 is 18 amino acids. This clone was seen just once. Some clones are missing from TCRdb's copy, which holds only in-frame ones; the method was immunoSEQ multiplex PCR. This table has 80,000 or so clones, roughly 80% appearing once. The sample consisted of CD4+ T cells from blood, taken around 45 months after liver transplant. This TCR derives from a human patient who received a liver transplant. Some T cells may trace back to the graft donor. This chain uses TRBV9 with TRBJ2-1; tentatively, D is TRBD2 (6 bases). The CDR3 DNA is TGTGCCAGCAGCGCCACTAGGGCGGGGCGGGTCTCCTACAATGAGCAGTTCTTC. It encodes CASSATRAGRVSYNEQFF.